The sequence of this TCR beta chain was determined in a study of cytomegalovirus exposure and HLA in healthy donors. This clone occurred once. The target antigen is unknown. It was with 60 Vbeta and 13 Jbeta primers that the PCR ran. Profiled with immunoSEQ multiplex PCR; TCRdb holds only in-frame clones, not every one. The sample has approximately 150,000 clones, under 90% seen once. The V end lost 4 bases, the J end lost 3 bases, and 16 bases lay between the germline ends. The V gene's germline CDR1 is MDHEN and CDR2 SYDVKM. The CDR3 runs 15 residues. Study outcomes and limitations: Among CMV-associated TCR beta chains, most appeared HLA-restricted in a later analysis.

Sequencing used PBMCs. This clonotype was sampled from a man under 40 in good health and CMV-seronegative. The chain joins TRBV28 to TRBJ2-7; D may be TRBD1 (5 bases). The CDR3 DNA is TGTGCCAGCAGTTCTCACCCGACAGTGCTCTACGAGCAGTACTTC. The encoded protein is CASSSHPTVLYEQYF.